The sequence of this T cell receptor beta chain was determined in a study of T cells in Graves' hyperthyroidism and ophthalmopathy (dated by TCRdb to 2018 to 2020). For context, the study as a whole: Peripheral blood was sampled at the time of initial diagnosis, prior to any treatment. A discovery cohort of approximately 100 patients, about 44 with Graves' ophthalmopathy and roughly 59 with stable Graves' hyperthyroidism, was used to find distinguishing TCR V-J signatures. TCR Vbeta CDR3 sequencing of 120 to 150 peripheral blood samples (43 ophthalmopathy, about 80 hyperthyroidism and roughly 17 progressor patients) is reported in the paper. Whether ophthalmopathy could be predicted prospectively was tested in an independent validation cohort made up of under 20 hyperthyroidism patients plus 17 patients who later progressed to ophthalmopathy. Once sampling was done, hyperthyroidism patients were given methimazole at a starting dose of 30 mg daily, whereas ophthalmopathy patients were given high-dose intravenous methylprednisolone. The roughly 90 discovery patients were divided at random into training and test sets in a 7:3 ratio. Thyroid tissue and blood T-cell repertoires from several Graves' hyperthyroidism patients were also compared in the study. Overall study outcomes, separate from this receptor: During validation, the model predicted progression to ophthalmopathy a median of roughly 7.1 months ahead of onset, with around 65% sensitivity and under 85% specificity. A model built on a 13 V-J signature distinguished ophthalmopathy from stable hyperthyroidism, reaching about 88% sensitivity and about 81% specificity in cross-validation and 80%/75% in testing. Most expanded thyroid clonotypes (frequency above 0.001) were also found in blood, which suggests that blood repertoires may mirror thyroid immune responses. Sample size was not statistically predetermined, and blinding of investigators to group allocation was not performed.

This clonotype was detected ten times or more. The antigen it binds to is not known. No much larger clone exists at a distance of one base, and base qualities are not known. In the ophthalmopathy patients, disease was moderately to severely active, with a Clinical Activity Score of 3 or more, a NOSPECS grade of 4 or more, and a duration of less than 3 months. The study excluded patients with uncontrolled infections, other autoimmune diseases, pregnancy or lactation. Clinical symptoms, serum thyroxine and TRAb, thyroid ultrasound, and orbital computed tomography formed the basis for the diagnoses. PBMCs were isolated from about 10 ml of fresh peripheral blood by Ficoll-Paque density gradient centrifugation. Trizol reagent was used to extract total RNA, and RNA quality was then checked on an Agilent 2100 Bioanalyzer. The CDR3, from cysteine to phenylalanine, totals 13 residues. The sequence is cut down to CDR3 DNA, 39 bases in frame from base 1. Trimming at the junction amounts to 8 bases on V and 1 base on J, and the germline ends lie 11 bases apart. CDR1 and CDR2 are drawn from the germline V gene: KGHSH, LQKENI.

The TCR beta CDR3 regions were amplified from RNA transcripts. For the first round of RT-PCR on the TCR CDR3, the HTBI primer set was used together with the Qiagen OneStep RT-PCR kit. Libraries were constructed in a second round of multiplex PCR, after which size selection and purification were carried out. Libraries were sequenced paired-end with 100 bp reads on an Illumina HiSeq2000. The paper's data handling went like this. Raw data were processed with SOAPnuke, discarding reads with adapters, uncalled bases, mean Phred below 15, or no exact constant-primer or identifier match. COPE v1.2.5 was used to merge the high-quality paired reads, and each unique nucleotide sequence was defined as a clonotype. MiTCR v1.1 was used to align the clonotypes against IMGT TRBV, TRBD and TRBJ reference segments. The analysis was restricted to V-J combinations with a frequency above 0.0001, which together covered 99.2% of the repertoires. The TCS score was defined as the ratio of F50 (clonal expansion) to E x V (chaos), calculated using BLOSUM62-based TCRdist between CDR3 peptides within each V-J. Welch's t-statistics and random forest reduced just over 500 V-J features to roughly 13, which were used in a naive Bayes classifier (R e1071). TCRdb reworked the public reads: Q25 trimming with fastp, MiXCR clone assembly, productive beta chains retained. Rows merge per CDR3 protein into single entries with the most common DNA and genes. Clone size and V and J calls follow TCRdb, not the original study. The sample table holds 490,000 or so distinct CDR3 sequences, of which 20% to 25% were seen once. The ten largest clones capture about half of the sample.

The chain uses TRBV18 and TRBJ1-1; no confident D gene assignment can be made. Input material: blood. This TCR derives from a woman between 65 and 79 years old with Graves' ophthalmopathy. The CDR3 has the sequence CASSSQENTEAFF. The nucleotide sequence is TGTGCCAGCAGCTCCCAGGAGAACACTGAAGCTTTCTTT.